Listed below are T cell receptor beta chains from one sample, sequenced in a study of blood T cell repertoires in COVID-19. TCRdb's table, derived via immunoSEQ multiplex PCR, lists solely in-frame clones and lacks some. Of about 350,000 clones listed, about nine tenths were seen once; the top ten hold over 1%. The specimen sequenced was PBMCs or T cells enriched from blood (not recorded which). Every receptor here comes from a woman aged 25 to 39 who had been exposed to COVID-19. Each CDR3 is given with its conserved first and last residue. A D gene is named only where the DNA matches it firmly. Clone size is not always given. Where it is, it says once, few, many or a class for expanded clones.

size: NA; V: TRBV6-5; D: TRBD1; J: TRBJ1-2; DNA: TGTGCCAGCAGTTACAACAGGGGGGACTATGGCTACACCTTC; CDR3: CASSYNRGDYGYTF
size: NA; V: TRBV2; D: TRBD1; J: TRBJ2-3; DNA: TGTGCCAGCTCGGACAGGGGGCATCCAGATACGCAGTATTTT; CDR3: CASSDRGHPDTQYF
size: NA; V: TRBV10-3; D: TRBD2; J: TRBJ2-3; DNA: TGTGCCATCAGTGAGCCCAGCGGGAGTGCTAGCACAGATACGCAGTATTTT; CDR3: CAISEPSGSASTDTQYF
size: NA; V: TRBV5-6; D: NA; J: TRBJ2-5; DNA: TGTGCCAGCAACTTAATGGGCCCTTTGGAGACCCAGTACTTC; CDR3: CASNLMGPLETQYF
size: NA; V: TRBV28; D: NA; J: TRBJ2-1; DNA: TGTGCCAGCAGTCGTGGGGCCTTATCCTCTAATGAGCAGTTCTTC; CDR3: CASSRGALSSNEQFF
size: NA; V: TRBV7-3; D: TRBD1; J: TRBJ2-4; DNA: TGTGCCAGCAGCCCCGGACAGGGGAGGGCCAAAAACATTCAGTACTTC; CDR3: CASSPGQGRAKNIQYF
size: once; V: TRBV5-1; D: TRBD2; J: TRBJ2-1; DNA: TGCGCCAGCCAGGGACTAGCGGGAGGGAACTCCTACAATGAGCAGTTCTTC; CDR3: CASQGLAGGNSYNEQFF
size: NA; V: TRBV12-3/TRBV12-4; D: TRBD1; J: TRBJ1-5; DNA: TGTGCCAGCAGAACAGGGGCACGGCAGCCCCAGCATTTT; CDR3: CASRTGARQPQHF
size: NA; V: TRBV11-2; D: NA; J: TRBJ2-7; DNA: TGTGCCAGCAGCTTAGTAGGACTCTCCTACGAGCAGTACTTC; CDR3: CASSLVGLSYEQYF
size: NA; V: TRBV12-3/TRBV12-4; D: NA; J: TRBJ2-7; DNA: TGTGCCAGCAGTTTAAGCGAGTTTGGGGAGCAGTACTTC; CDR3: CASSLSEFGEQYF
size: NA; V: TRBV30; D: NA; J: TRBJ1-2; DNA: TGTGCCTGGAGTCCTACAGGGATAGGCTACACCTTC; CDR3: CAWSPTGIGYTF
size: NA; V: TRBV9; D: NA; J: TRBJ2-5; DNA: TGTGCCAGCAACGGGGGGCCCCCTAACCAAGAGACCCAGTACTTC; CDR3: CASNGGPPNQETQYF
size: NA; V: TRBV20-1; D: NA; J: TRBJ1-2; DNA: TGCAGTGCTAGTAATCCATCCTATGGCTACACCTTC; CDR3: CSASNPSYGYTF
size: NA; V: TRBV3-1/TRBV3-2; D: NA; J: TRBJ1-6; DNA: TGTGCCAGCAGCCAAGACAGGGTCGGCTCACCCCTCCACTTT; CDR3: CASSQDRVGSPLHF
size: NA; V: TRBV7-8; D: TRBD2; J: TRBJ2-1; DNA: TGTGCCAGCAGCTCCCGGACTAGAGTGAACAATGAGCAGTTCTTC; CDR3: CASSSRTRVNNEQFF
size: NA; V: TRBV11-2; D: NA; J: TRBJ2-3; DNA: TGTGCCAGCAGCCAGGGTGTTTTAGGCAGGGGTGAGGATACGCAGTATTTT; CDR3: CASSQGVLGRGEDTQYF
size: few; V: TRBV9; D: NA; J: TRBJ1-3; DNA: TGTGCCAGCAGCGTAGACCAGGTGAACACCATATATTTT; CDR3: CASSVDQVNTIYF
size: NA; V: TRBV28; D: NA; J: TRBJ2-7; DNA: TGTGCCAGCAGCCGTAGATCCTACGAGCAGTACTTC; CDR3: CASSRRSYEQYF
size: NA; V: TRBV7-3; D: NA; J: TRBJ2-5; DNA: TGTGCCAGCAGCACCCGGACAGCGGATGGGGAGACCCAGTACTTC; CDR3: CASSTRTADGETQYF
size: NA; V: TRBV30; D: TRBD1; J: TRBJ1-2; DNA: TGTGCCTGGACCCCAACGGGACAGGGGGCGCGGTACTATGGCTACACCTTC; CDR3: CAWTPTGQGARYYGYTF
size: NA; V: TRBV5-5; D: TRBD1; J: TRBJ2-2; DNA: TGTGCCAGCAGCTTGACAGGGGATTCGATCGGGGAGCTGTTTTTT; CDR3: CASSLTGDSIGELFF
size: NA; V: TRBV28; D: NA; J: TRBJ1-1; DNA: TGTGCCAGCAGTTTAAGTCGGTTCACTGAAGCTTTCTTT; CDR3: CASSLSRFTEAFF
size: NA; V: TRBV3-1/TRBV3-2; D: NA; J: TRBJ2-5; DNA: TGTGCCAGCAGCCAAGTCCTCGGGAGTGGGGAGACCCAGTACTTC; CDR3: CASSQVLGSGETQYF
size: NA; V: TRBV20-1; D: TRBD2; J: TRBJ2-1; DNA: TGCAGTGCTAGTTATTCGCGGCTAGCGGGAGGGGTTGGGCACTACAATGAGCAGTTCTTC; CDR3: CSASYSRLAGGVGHYNEQFF
size: NA; V: TRBV24-1; D: TRBD2; J: TRBJ2-1; DNA: TGTGCCACCAGTGATTTTCGGGAGGACCCCTACAATGAGCAGTTCTTC; CDR3: CATSDFREDPYNEQFF
size: once; V: TRBV12-3/TRBV12-4; D: NA; J: TRBJ1-1; DNA: TGTGCCAGCAGTTTAGGGCCGGCGGGAGCTTTCTTT; CDR3: CASSLGPAGAFF